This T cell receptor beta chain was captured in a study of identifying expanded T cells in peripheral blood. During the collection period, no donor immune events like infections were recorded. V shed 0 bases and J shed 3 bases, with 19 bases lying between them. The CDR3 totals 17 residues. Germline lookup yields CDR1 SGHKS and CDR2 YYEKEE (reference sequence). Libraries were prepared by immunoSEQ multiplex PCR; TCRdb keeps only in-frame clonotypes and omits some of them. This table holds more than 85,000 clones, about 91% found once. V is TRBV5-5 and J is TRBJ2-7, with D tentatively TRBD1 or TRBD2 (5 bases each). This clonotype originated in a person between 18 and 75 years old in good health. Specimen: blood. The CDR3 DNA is TGTGCCAGCAGCTTGGCATCGGGGCAGCCCTTACTCTACGAGCAGTACTTC. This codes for CASSLASGQPLLYEQYF.